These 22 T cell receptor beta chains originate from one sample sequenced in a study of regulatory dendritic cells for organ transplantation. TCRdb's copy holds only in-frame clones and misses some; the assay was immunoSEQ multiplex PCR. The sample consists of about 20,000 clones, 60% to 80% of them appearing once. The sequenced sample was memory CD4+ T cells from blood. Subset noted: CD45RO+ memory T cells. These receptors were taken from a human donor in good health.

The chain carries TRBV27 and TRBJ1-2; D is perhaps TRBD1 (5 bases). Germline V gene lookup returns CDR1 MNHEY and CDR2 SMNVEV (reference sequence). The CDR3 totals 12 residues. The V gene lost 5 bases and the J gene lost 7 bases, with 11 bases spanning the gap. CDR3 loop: CASSEQGGGYTF. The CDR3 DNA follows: TGTGCCAGCAGTGAGCAGGGAGGTGGCTACACCTTC.

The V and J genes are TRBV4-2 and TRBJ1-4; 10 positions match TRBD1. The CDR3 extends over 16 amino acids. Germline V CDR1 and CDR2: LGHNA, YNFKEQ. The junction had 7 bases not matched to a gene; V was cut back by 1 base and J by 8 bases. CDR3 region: CASSQAGGTGVEKLFF. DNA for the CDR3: TGTGCCAGCAGCCAAGCCGGGGGGACAGGGGTGGAAAAACTGTTTTTT.

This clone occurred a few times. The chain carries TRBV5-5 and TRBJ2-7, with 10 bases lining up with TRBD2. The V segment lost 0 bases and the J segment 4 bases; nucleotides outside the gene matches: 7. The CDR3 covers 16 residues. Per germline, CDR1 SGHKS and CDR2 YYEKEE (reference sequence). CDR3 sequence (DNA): TGTGCCAGCAGCTTGGGAAGCGGGGGGGCCCGGTACGAGCAGTACTTC. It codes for CASSLGSGGARYEQYF.

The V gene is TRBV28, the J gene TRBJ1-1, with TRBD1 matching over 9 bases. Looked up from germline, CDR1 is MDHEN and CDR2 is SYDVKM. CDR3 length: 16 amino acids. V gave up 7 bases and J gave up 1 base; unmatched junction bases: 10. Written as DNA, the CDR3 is TGTGCCAGCATCCTCCGACCGGGACAGGGGAACACTGAAGCTTTCTTT. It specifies CASILRPGQGNTEAFF.

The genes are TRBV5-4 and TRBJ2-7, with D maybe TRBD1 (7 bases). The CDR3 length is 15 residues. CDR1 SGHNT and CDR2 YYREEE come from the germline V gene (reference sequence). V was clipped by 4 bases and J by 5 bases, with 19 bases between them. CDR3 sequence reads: CASSQSDRDFNEQYF. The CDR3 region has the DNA TGTGCCAGCAGCCAATCTGACAGGGACTTTAACGAGCAGTACTTC.

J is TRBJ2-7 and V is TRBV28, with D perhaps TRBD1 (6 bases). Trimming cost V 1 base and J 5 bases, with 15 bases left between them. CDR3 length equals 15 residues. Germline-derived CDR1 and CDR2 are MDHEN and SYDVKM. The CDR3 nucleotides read TGTGCCAGCAGTTTATCGGTACAGGGTAACCACGAGCAGTACTTC. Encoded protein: CASSLSVQGNHEQYF.

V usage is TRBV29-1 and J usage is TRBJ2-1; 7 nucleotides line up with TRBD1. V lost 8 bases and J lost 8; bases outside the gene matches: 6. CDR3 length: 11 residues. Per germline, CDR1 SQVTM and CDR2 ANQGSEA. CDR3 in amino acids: CSIVQGYEQFF. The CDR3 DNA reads TGCAGCATTGTACAGGGGTATGAGCAGTTCTTC.

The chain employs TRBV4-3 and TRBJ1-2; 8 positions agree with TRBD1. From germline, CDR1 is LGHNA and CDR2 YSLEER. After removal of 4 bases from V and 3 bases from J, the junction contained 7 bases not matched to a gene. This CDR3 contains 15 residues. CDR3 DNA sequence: TGCGCCAGCAGCCTGGACAGGGATGCGCACTATGGCTACACCTTC. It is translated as CASSLDRDAHYGYTF.

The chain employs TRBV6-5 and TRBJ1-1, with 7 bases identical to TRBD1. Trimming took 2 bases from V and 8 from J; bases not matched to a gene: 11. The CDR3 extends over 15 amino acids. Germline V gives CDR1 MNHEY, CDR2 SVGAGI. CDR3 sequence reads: CASSYRGGGRGEAFF. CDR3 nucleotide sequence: TGTGCCAGCAGTTACAGAGGGGGTGGCAGGGGGGAAGCTTTCTTT.

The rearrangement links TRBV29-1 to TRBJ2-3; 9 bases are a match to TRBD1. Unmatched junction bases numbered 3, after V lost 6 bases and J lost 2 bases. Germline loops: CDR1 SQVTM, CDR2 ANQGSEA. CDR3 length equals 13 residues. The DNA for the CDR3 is TGCAGCGTCGGACAGGGGTACACAGATACGCAGTATTTT. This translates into CSVGQGYTDTQYF.

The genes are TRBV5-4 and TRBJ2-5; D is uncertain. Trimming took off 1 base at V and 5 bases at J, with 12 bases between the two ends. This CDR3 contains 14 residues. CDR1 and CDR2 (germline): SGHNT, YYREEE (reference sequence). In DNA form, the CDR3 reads TGTGCCAGCAGCTTGAAAAGTGGGCAGGAGACCCAGTACTTC. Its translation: CASSLKSGQETQYF.

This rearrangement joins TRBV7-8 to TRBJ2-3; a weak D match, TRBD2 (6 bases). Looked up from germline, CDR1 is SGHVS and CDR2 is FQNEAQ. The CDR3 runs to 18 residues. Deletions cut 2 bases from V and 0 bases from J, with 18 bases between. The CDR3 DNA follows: TGTGCCAGCAGCTTACGGAGGGACTCCCCCCCTAGCACAGATACGCAGTATTTT. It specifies CASSLRRDSPPSTDTQYF.

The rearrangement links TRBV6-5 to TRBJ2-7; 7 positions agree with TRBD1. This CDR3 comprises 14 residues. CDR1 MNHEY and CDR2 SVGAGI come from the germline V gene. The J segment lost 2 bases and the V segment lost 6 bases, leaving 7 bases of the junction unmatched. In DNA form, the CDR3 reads TGTGCCAGCAGAAAGGGGACAGAGCCCTACGAGCAGTACTTC. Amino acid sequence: CASRKGTEPYEQYF.

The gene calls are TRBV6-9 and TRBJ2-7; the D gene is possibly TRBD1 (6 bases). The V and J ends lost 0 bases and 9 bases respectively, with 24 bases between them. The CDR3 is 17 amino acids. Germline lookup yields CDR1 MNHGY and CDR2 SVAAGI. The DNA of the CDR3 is TGTGCCAGCAGTTATTCGGCGGAAGAGGACAGTTGGCGCCCGCAGTACTTC. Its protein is CASSYSAEEDSWRPQYF.

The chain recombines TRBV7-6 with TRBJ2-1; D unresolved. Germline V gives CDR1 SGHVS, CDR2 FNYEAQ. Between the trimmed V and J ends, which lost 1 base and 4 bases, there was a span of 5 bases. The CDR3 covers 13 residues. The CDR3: CASSLGAYNEQFF. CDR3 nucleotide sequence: TGTGCCAGCAGCTTAGGAGCGTACAATGAGCAGTTCTTC.

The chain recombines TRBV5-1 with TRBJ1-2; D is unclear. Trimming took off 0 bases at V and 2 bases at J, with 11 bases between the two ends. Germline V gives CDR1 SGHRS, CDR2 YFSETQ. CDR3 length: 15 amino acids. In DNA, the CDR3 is TGCGCCAGCAGCTTGGATCATGCGGGGAACTATGGCTACACCTTC. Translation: CASSLDHAGNYGYTF.

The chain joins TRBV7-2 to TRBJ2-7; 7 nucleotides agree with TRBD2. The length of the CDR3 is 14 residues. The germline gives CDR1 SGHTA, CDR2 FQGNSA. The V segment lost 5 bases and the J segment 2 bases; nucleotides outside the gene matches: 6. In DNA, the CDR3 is TGTGCCAGCAGCCGGGACTACCCCACCTACGAGCAGTACTTC. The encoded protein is CASSRDYPTYEQYF.

CDR3 sequence: CASSVVGTGELFF. CDR3 nucleotides: TGTGCCAGCAGCGTAGTCGGCACCGGGGAGCTGTTTTTT. This chain links TRBV9 with TRBJ2-2; D is unclear. Germline V gene data show CDR1 as SGDLS and CDR2 as YYNGEE. Trimming left V 0 bases short and J 4 bases short, with 4 bases between. The CDR3 consists of 13 residues. Looking up the rest from reference TRBV9 and TRBJ2-2 gives the full variable domain: DSGVTQTPKHLITATGQRVTLRCSPRSGDLSVYWYQQSLDQGLQFLIQYYNGEERAKGNILERFSAQQFPDLHSELNLSSLELGDSALYFCASSVVGTGELFFGEGSRLTVL.

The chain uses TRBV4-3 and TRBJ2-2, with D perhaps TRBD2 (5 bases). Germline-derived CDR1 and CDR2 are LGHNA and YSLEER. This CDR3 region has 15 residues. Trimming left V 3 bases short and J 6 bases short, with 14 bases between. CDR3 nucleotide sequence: TGCGCCAGCAGCCAGGAAAGGGTCGGGGCCGGGGAGCTGTTTTTT. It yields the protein CASSQERVGAGELFF.

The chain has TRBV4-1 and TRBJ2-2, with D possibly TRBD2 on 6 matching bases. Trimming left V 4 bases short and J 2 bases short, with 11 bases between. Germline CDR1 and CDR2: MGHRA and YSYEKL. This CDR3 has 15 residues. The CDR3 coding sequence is TGCGCCAGCAGCCCATACGGGGGTAACACCGGGGAGCTGTTTTTT. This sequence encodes CASSPYGGNTGELFF.

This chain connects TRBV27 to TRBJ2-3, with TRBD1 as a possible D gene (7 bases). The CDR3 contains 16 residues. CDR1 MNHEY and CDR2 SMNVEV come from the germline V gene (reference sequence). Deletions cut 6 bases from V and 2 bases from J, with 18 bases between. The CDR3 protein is CASSPQQGRNTDTQYF. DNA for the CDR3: TGTGCCAGCAGCCCACAACAGGGGAGGAACACAGATACGCAGTATTTT.

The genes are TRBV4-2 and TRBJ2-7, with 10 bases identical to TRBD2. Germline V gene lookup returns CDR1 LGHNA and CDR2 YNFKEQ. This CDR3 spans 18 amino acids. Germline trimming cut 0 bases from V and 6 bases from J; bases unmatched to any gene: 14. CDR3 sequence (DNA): TGTGCCAGCAGCCAAGACCCTCCCGCGGCTAGCGGGGGTGGCGAGCAGTACTTC. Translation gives CASSQDPPAASGGGEQYF.